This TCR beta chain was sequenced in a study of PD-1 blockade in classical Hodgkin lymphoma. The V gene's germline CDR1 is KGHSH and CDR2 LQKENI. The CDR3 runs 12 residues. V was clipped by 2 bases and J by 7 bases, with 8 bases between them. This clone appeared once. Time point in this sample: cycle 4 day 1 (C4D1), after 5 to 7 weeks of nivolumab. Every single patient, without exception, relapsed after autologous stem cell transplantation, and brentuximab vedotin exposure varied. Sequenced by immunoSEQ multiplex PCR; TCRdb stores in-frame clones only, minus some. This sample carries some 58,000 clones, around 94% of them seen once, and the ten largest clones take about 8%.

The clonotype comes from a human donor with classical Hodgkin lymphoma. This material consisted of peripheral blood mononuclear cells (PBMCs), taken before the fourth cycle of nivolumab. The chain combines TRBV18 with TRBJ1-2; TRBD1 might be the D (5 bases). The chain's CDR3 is CASSPGRGGYTF. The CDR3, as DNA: TGTGCCAGCTCACCAGGGAGGGGTGGCTACACCTTC. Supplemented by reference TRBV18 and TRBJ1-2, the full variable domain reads NAGVMQNPRHLVRRRGQEARLRCSPMKGHSHVYWYRQLPEEGLKFMVYLQKENIIDESGMPKERFSAEFPKEGPSILRIQQVVRGDSAAYFCASSPGRGGYTFGSGTRLTVV.